These 29 T cell receptor beta chains originate from one sample sequenced in a study of CXCR3-negative and CXCR3-positive naive CD8 T cells. Points from the study as a whole: Naive cells that were CXCR3-positive had more hydrophobic TRB CDR3s (compared with CXCR3-negative naive cells).

Libraries were UMI-labeled 5' RACE TRB cDNA. After re-calling the 5' RACE reads, TCRdb lists one entry per CDR3 protein, DNA absent. Its listing shows about 86,000 distinct CDR3 sequences. The antigens these receptors bind are not known. Material for sequencing was naive CXCR3+ CD8+ T cells from blood. The sample's subset: CD45RO-CCR7+CD27+CD95- naive CD8+ T cells expressing CXCR3 (TNR3+). These receptors all come from a human donor in good health. Some clones in this sample may be carry-over from other donors' samples.

The CDR3 sequence: CSGATSENIQYF. The V and J genes are TRBV29-1 and TRBJ2-4; TCRdb selects TRBD2, and the lack of DNA leaves this call unchecked. CDR1 and CDR2 from the germline V gene are SQVTM and ANQGSEA. CDR3 size: 12 residues.

The genes are TRBV28 and TRBJ2-3; TCRdb selects TRBD2, and the lack of DNA leaves this call unchecked. Germline assignment: CDR1 MDHEN and CDR2 SYDVKM. This CDR3 is 18 amino acids long. The CDR3 loop reads CASSDRGTSGRTSDTQYF.

The V gene is TRBV7-2, the J gene TRBJ2-1. The CDR3 extends over 17 amino acids. Germline V lookup: CDR1 SGHTA, CDR2 FQGNSA. Here the CDR3 reads CASSPEPIRHAYNEQFF.

This chain uses TRBV5-6 with TRBJ2-7; no DNA is available, so the TRBD1 call from TCRdb remains unchecked. The CDR3 loop spans 19 amino acids. Germline assignment: CDR1 SGHDT and CDR2 YYEEEE. CDR3 loop: CASSHRPGLEWRNRYEQYF.

The chain has TRBV19 and TRBJ1-1; the TCRdb D gene call, TRBD1, has no DNA to confirm it. Germline loops: CDR1 LNHDA, CDR2 SQIVND (reference sequence). The CDR3 runs to 17 residues. The CDR3 protein is CASSNSRTGGMNTEAFF.

The J gene is TRBJ1-1, the V gene TRBV9; TCRdb's D call of TRBD1 is untestable without DNA. CDR1 is SGDLS, CDR2 YYNGEE, per germline. The length of the CDR3 is 11 residues. This CDR3 is CASSVGPEAFF.

CDR3 region: CASSPGPLRETQYF. The chain uses TRBV6-6 and TRBJ2-5; the TCRdb call, TRBD1, lacks DNA for checking. In germline, CDR1 is MNHNY, CDR2 SVGAGI (reference sequence). The CDR3 spans 14 residues.

The chain has TRBV7-8 and TRBJ2-7; TCRdb selects TRBD2, and the lack of DNA leaves this call unchecked. Germline-derived CDR1 and CDR2 are SGHVS and FQNEAQ. This CDR3 has 14 amino acids. CDR3 loop: CASSLGGRGYEQYF.

The rearrangement links TRBV29-1 to TRBJ1-1. This CDR3 comprises 13 residues. CDR1 and CDR2 from the germline V gene are SQVTM and ANQGSEA. CDR3 residues: CSASTDTYTEAFF.

This sequence joins TRBV7-9 and TRBJ1-1; TCRdb outputs TRBD1, but without DNA this stays unchecked. The CDR3 is made up of 14 amino acids. CDR1 is SEHNR, CDR2 FQNEAQ, per germline (reference sequence). The CDR3 loop reads CASSFTGSNTEAFF.

The V gene is TRBV6-2 or TRBV6-3, the J gene TRBJ2-1; there is no DNA to check the TCRdb D call of TRBD1. The CDR3 sequence is 12 residues long. The germline CDR1 and CDR2 sequences are MNHEY and SVGEGT. This chain's CDR3 is CATRASYNEQFF.

The V and J genes are TRBV12-3 or TRBV12-4 and TRBJ1-5. The CDR3 length is 13 residues. The CDR3 loop is CASSSAGGQPQHF.

This sequence joins TRBV5-1 and TRBJ1-1. The CDR3 is 15 residues long. Looked up from germline, CDR1 is SGHRS and CDR2 is YFSETQ. CDR3 protein: CASSLLAAMNTEAFF. The full variable domain, rest sourced from reference TRBV5-1 and TRBJ1-1, is KAGVTQTPRYLIKTRGQQVTLSCSPISGHRSVSWYQQTPGQGLQFLFEYFSETQRNKGNFPGRFSGRQFSNSRSEMNVSTLELGDSALYLCASSLLAAMNTEAFFGQGTRLTVV.

V is TRBV28 and J is TRBJ1-5. Per the germline V gene, CDR1 is MDHEN and CDR2 is SYDVKM. CDR3 length: 13 residues. The CDR3: CASSSSGHQPQHF.

The CDR3 sequence is CASSQDRGASWETQYF. V is TRBV3-1 and J is TRBJ2-5; TCRdb calls TRBD1, which cannot be checked without DNA. Looked up from germline, CDR1 is LGHDT and CDR2 is YNNKEL (reference sequence). The CDR3 loop spans 16 amino acids.

V and J are TRBV5-1 and TRBJ2-1; no DNA is available, so the TRBD1 call from TCRdb remains unchecked. The germline V gene has CDR1 SGHRS and CDR2 YFSETQ. The CDR3 length is 16 residues. This CDR3 is CASSARDSSSYNEQFF. The full variable domain, with the rest looked up from reference TRBV5-1 and TRBJ2-1, is KAGVTQTPRYLIKTRGQQVTLSCSPISGHRSVSWYQQTPGQGLQFLFEYFSETQRNKGNFPGRFSGRQFSNSRSEMNVSTLELGDSALYLCASSARDSSSYNEQFFGPGTRLTVL.

The chain joins TRBV7-2 to TRBJ2-3. CDR3 length: 16 residues. From germline, CDR1 is SGHTA and CDR2 FQGNSA. CDR3: CASSLRILGITDTQYF.

V usage is TRBV2 and J usage is TRBJ1-1. CDR3 size: 11 residues. Per the germline V gene, CDR1 is SNHLY and CDR2 is FYNNEI. This chain's CDR3 is CASLGNTEAFF.

The CDR3 here is CASSLGDGLTDTQYF. The chain recombines TRBV7-9 with TRBJ2-3. CDR3 length: 15 residues. The germline gives CDR1 SEHNR, CDR2 FQNEAQ (reference sequence).

The rearrangement uses TRBV29-1 and TRBJ2-7; TCRdb calls TRBD2, which cannot be checked without DNA. CDR1 and CDR2 (germline): SQVTM, ANQGSEA. The CDR3 spans 14 residues. The CDR3 spells CSVSLAGDSYEQYF.

The rearrangement links TRBV24-1 to TRBJ2-2; the TCRdb call, TRBD1, lacks DNA for checking. This CDR3 contains 17 residues. CDR1 is KGHDR, CDR2 SFDVKD, per germline. The CDR3 is CATSDLPRGQNTGELFF.

The CDR3 region is CASSLASGGYNEQLF. The genes are TRBV7-6 and TRBJ2-1; TCRdb returns TRBD2, unconfirmable since there is no DNA. The CDR3 is made up of 15 amino acids. Germline assignment: CDR1 SGHVS and CDR2 FNYEAQ.

V is TRBV20-1 and J is TRBJ1-6; TCRdb calls TRBD1, which cannot be checked without DNA. Germline V lookup: CDR1 DFQATT, CDR2 SNEGSKA (reference sequence). This CDR3 is built from 13 residues. CDR3 amino acids: CSAPSGQRSPLHF.

This chain's CDR3 is CASSEADRVAYEQYF. This chain links TRBV6-1 with TRBJ2-7; TCRdb designates TRBD1, a call that cannot be tested without DNA. Germline V gene data show CDR1 as MNHNS and CDR2 as SASEGT. The CDR3 loop spans 15 amino acids.

The chain links TRBV20-1 to TRBJ2-1; TCRdb proposes TRBD1, but this gene call is untestable without DNA. The CDR3 sequence is 18 residues long. CDR1 and CDR2 (germline): DFQATT, SNEGSKA (reference sequence). The CDR3 protein is CSARDTLTTLSSYNEQFF.

J is TRBJ2-1 and V is TRBV7-6; TCRdb's D call, TRBD1, is unchecked because there is no DNA. The CDR3 is made up of 14 amino acids. Germline V gene sequence: CDR1 SGHVS, CDR2 FNYEAQ. This CDR3 reads CASSLGQGYNEQFF.

The chain recombines TRBV20-1 with TRBJ2-2; absent DNA, TCRdb's TRBD2 call cannot be checked. Germline V gene lookup returns CDR1 DFQATT and CDR2 SNEGSKA (reference sequence). This CDR3 is built from 16 residues. The CDR3 spells CSAGGEFPPFTGELFF.

The genes are TRBV7-9 and TRBJ2-7; checking the TCRdb D call of TRBD2 is not possible without DNA. CDR1 SEHNR and CDR2 FQNEAQ come from the germline V gene (reference sequence). The CDR3 spans 14 residues. The chain's CDR3 is CASSLADYSYEQYF.

J is TRBJ2-2 and V is TRBV5-1. The CDR3 runs to 16 residues. Per germline, CDR1 SGHRS and CDR2 YFSETQ. CDR3 loop: CASSLGEGANTGELFF.